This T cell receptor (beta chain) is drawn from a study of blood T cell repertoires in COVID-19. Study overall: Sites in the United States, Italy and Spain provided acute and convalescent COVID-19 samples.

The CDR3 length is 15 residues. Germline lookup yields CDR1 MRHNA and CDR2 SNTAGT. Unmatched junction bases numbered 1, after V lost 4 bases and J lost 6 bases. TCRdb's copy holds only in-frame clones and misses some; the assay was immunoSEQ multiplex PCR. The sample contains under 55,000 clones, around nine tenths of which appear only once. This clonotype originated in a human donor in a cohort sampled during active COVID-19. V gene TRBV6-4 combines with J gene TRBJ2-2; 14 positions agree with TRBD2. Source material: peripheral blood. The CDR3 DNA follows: TGTGCCAGCAGTGGACTAGCGGGAGGGCCCGGGGAGCTGTTTTTT. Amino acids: CASSGLAGGPGELFF.